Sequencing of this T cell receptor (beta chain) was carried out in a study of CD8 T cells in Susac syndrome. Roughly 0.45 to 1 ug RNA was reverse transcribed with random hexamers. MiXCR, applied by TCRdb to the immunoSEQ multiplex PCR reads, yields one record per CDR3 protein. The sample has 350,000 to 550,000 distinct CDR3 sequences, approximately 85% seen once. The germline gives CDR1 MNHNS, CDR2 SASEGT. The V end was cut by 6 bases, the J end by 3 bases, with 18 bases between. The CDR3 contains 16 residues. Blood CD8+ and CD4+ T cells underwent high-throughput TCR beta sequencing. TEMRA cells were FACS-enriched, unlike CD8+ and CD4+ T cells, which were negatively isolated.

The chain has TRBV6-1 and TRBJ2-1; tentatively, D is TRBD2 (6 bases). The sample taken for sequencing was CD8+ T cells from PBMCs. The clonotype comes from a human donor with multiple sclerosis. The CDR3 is CASRRGLPEIYNEQFF. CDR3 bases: TGTGCCAGCAGGAGGGGACTGCCAGAGATCTACAATGAGCAGTTCTTC.